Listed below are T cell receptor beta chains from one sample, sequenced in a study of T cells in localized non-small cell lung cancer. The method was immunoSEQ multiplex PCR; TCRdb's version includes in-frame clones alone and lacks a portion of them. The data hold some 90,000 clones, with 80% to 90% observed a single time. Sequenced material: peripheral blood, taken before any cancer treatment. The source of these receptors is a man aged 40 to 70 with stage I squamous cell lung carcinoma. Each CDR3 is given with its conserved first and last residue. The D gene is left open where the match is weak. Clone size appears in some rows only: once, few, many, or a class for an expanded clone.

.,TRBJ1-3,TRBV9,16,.,CASSLTLQGSGNTIYF,TGTGCCAGCAGCTTAACTCTACAGGGATCTGGAAACACCATATATTTT
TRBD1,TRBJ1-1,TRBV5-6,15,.,CASSGDRGRVTEAFF,TGTGCCAGCAGCGGGGACAGGGGGCGCGTCACTGAAGCTTTCTTT
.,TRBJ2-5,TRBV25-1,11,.,CASSGAITQYF,TGTGCCAGCAGTGGGGCGATTACTCAGTACTTC
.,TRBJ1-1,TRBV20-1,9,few,CSAGTPAFF,TGCAGTGCAGGGACGCCAGCTTTCTTT
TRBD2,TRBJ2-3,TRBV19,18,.,CASSYWGGGSLSTDTQYF,TGTGCCAGTAGTTACTGGGGCGGGGGGAGTCTGAGTACAGATACGCAGTATTTT
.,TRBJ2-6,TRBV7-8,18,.,CASSLAGGTSSGANVLTF,TGTGCCAGCAGCTTAGCGGGGGGCACCAGCTCTGGGGCCAACGTCCTGACTTTC
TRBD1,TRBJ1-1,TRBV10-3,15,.,CAISGPGQQVTEAFF,TGTGCCATCAGTGGACCGGGACAGCAAGTTACTGAAGCTTTCTTT
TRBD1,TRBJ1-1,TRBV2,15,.,CASRLPGGLATEAFF,TGTGCCAGCAGACTTCCAGGGGGGCTAGCAACTGAAGCTTTCTTT
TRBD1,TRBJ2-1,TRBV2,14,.,CASSGDRRGNEQFF,TGTGCCAGCAGTGGGGACAGGAGGGGCAATGAGCAGTTCTTC
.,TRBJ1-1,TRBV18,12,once,CASSPTDTEAFF,TGTGCCAGCTCCCCGACAGACACTGAAGCTTTCTTT
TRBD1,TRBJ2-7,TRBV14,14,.,CASSGNRGPYEQYF,TGTGCCAGCAGCGGGAACAGGGGGCCCTACGAGCAGTACTTC
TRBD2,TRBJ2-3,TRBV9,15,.,CASSSPAGGTDTQYF,TGTGCCAGCAGCTCTCCAGCGGGGGGCACAGATACGCAGTATTTT
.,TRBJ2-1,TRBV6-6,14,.,CASTHSSSYNEQFF,TGTGCCAGTACCCACTCGAGCTCCTACAATGAGCAGTTCTTC